This T cell receptor beta chain was sequenced for a study of blood T cells in healthy people across ages. Study observations and caveats: What prevented conclusive comparison of naive and antigen-experienced cells was that PBMCs were unsorted. Older individuals had lower TCR beta diversity per million T cells (the decline was roughly linear).

This CDR3 contains 14 residues. The second PCR ran roughly 6 to 11 cycles with a sample-barcoded 5' primer and J-beta primers. A single record per CDR3 protein comes from TCRdb applying MiXCR to the 5' RACE reads. There are around 1.5 million distinct CDR3 sequences in the sample; roughly 40% occur only once, and approximately 7.9% lies in the top ten. A word on this clonotype: Its antigen is unidentified.

The clonotype originates from a woman under 30 in good health. The chain combines TRBV12-3 or TRBV12-4 with TRBJ2-1; tentatively, D is TRBD1 (6 bases). The J call may not be correct, given that the DNA end is closer to TRBJ2-7. The sequenced material came from blood. CDR3 residues: CASSLLSGDDEQYF. CDR3 nucleotide sequence: TGTGCCAGCAGTTTACTTTCAGGGGACGATGAGCAGTACTTC.